Presented here are 18 T cell receptor beta chains from one specimen sequenced in a study of graft-versus-host responses after intestinal transplantation. This table comes from immunoSEQ multiplex PCR, and its TCRdb copy is limited to in-frame clones, with some not included. This table has roughly 25,000 clones, 90% to 95% appearing once. Sequenced here: PBMCs, sampled 18 days after transplant. Source of these receptors: a human patient who received an intestinal transplant, so some T cells may come from the graft donor.

The chain joins TRBV4-1 to TRBJ2-3; D possibly corresponds to TRBD1 (5 bases). The CDR3 is 14 residues long. Trimming took off 6 bases at V and 3 bases at J, with 13 bases between the two ends. Germline CDR1 is MGHRA and CDR2 is YSYEKL. Here the CDR3 reads CASRQVLGTDTQYF. CDR3 DNA: TGCGCCAGCAGACAGGTCTTGGGGACAGATACGCAGTATTTT.

The chain recombines TRBV4-1 with TRBJ2-7; 7 positions agree with TRBD1. The CDR3 loop spans 15 amino acids. V lost 1 base, J lost 3 bases, and 6 bases stayed unmatched. Per the germline V gene, CDR1 is MGHRA and CDR2 is YSYEKL. The CDR3 loop reads CASSQVRGPLYEQYF. The CDR3 DNA reads TGCGCCAGCAGCCAAGTAAGGGGGCCCCTCTACGAGCAGTACTTC.

This chain joins TRBV2 and TRBJ2-3, with no clear D. V was pared by 6 bases and J by 1 base, with 8 bases between. Germline CDR1 SNHLY, CDR2 FYNNEI. This CDR3 is built from 13 residues. CDR3 sequence reads: CASRAKGTDTQYF. CDR3 coding DNA: TGTGCCAGCAGGGCAAAGGGCACAGATACGCAGTATTTT.

The chain is built from TRBV29-1 and TRBJ1-3, with a weak D call TRBD1 (6 bases). Germline lookup yields CDR1 SQVTM and CDR2 ANQGSEA. The CDR3 runs to 14 residues. V was clipped by 0 bases and J by 8 bases, with 14 bases between them. CDR3 DNA: TGCAGCGTTGAAGATTCGGCAGGGGTTGACACCATATATTTT. This translates into CSVEDSAGVDTIYF.

This sequence joins TRBV7-9 and TRBJ1-1; D is unresolved. V lost 5 bases and J 4 bases, leaving 8 bases between the germline ends. Germline assignment: CDR1 SEHNR and CDR2 FQNEAQ (reference sequence). The CDR3 has 12 amino acids. The CDR3 nucleotides are TGTGCCAGCAGCCCCATGCCCACTGAAGCTTTCTTT. Its translation: CASSPMPTEAFF.

The genes are TRBV7-2 and TRBJ2-1, with 11 bases identical to TRBD2. V shed 6 bases and J 8 bases; nucleotides not matched to a gene: 15. The CDR3 loop spans 17 amino acids. Germline-derived CDR1 and CDR2 are SGHTA and FQGNSA. CDR3 nucleotides: TGTGCCAGCAGTTCTACTCGAGGGCTAGCGGGGGGATATGAGCAGTTCTTC. It codes for CASSSTRGLAGGYEQFF.

This clone was found once. The J gene is TRBJ1-5, the V gene TRBV4-1; D is unresolved. Germline V gives CDR1 MGHRA, CDR2 YSYEKL. V was pared by 1 base and J by 7 bases, with 11 bases between. The CDR3 runs to 14 residues. In DNA, the CDR3 is TGCGCCAGCAGCCAAGGAGGGATTGACCAGCCCCAGCATTTT. It yields the protein CASSQGGIDQPQHF.

This chain connects TRBV28 to TRBJ2-6; maybe TRBD2 (5 bases). This CDR3 is 16 amino acids long. Trimming cost V 3 bases and J 3 bases, with 12 bases left between them. Germline CDR1 MDHEN, CDR2 SYDVKM. Here the CDR3 reads CASSFEGSGGANVLTF. The CDR3 DNA reads TGTGCCAGCAGTTTTGAGGGATCAGGTGGGGCCAACGTCCTGACTTTC. The full variable domain, in which reference TRBV28 and TRBJ2-6 provide the parts outside the CDR3, is DVKVTQSSRYLVKRTGEKVFLECVQDMDHENMFWYRQDPGLGLRLIYFSYDVKMKEKGDIPEGYSVSREKKERFSLILESASTNQTSMYLCASSFEGSGGANVLTFGAGSRLTVL.

The rearrangement links TRBV7-2 to TRBJ1-2; weak D call: TRBD1 (5 bases). Trimming removed 5 bases from V and 6 bases from J, with 13 bases in between. The germline V gene encodes CDR1 SGHTA and CDR2 FQGNSA. The CDR3 runs to 13 residues. This CDR3 reads CASSPWGVDGYTF. CDR3 DNA sequence: TGTGCCAGCAGCCCATGGGGGGTTGATGGCTACACCTTC.

The chain is built from TRBV9 and TRBJ2-5, with 8 nucleotides matching TRBD1. J lost 4 bases, V lost 3 bases, and 8 bases had no gene match. CDR1 SGDLS and CDR2 YYNGEE come from the germline V gene. This CDR3 comprises 15 residues. This CDR3 is CASSGRDRPGETQYF. CDR3 nucleotides: TGTGCCAGCAGCGGCCGGGACAGGCCTGGAGAGACCCAGTACTTC.

This clone was found once. The chain joins TRBV11-3 to TRBJ1-1, with D unresolved. Trimming pared 6 bases from V and 6 bases from J, leaving 14 bases between. The germline V gene encodes CDR1 SGHNT and CDR2 YENEEA. The CDR3 spans 13 residues. The chain's CDR3 is CASSRPGSPEAFF. The CDR3 DNA reads TGTGCCAGCAGTCGTCCGGGGTCGCCTGAAGCTTTCTTT.

The CDR3 DNA sequence: TGTGCCAGCAACCCGACACTGAACACTGAAGCTTTCTTT. This encodes CASNPTLNTEAFF. V gene TRBV7-9 combines with J gene TRBJ1-1; no clear D. The CDR3 is made up of 13 amino acids. Per germline, CDR1 SEHNR and CDR2 FQNEAQ (reference sequence). With 7 bases removed from V and 0 bases from J, the gap between germline ends came to 9 bases.

CDR3 sequence: CASSGLALAEDLAKNIQYF. The CDR3 coding sequence is TGCGCCAGCAGCGGTCTAGCACTAGCGGAGGATTTAGCCAAAAACATTCAGTACTTC. The V gene is TRBV4-1, the J gene TRBJ2-4; TRBD2 matches at 8 bases. The V segment lost 5 bases and the J segment 0 bases; nucleotides outside the gene matches: 15. This CDR3 contains 19 residues. The V gene's germline CDR1 is MGHRA and CDR2 YSYEKL.

The V gene is TRBV27, the J gene TRBJ2-7, with 8 positions matching TRBD1. V lost 6 bases to trimming and J lost 5 bases; unmatched junction nucleotides: 3. The CDR3 loop spans 12 amino acids. Germline V gene lookup returns CDR1 MNHEY and CDR2 SMNVEV (reference sequence). CDR3 residues: CASRDRGDEQYF. CDR3 nucleotide sequence: TGTGCCAGCAGAGACAGGGGTGACGAGCAGTACTTC.

The V gene is TRBV7-8, the J gene TRBJ1-4; 10 positions agree with TRBD1. V was clipped by 5 bases and J by 2 bases; unmatched bases: 5. Germline-derived CDR1 and CDR2 are SGHVS and FQNEAQ. The CDR3 loop spans 16 amino acids. CDR3 in amino acids: CASSGGTGATNEKLFF. The CDR3 bases are TGTGCCAGCAGCGGCGGGACAGGGGCCACTAATGAAAAACTGTTTTTT.

This clone was observed a single time. The chain joins TRBV5-1 to TRBJ1-2; D may be TRBD1 (5 bases). CDR3 length: 11 residues. Trimming pared 2 bases from V and 8 bases from J, leaving 7 bases between. From germline, CDR1 is SGHRS and CDR2 YFSETQ. The CDR3 protein is CASSFGGGYTF. Here the CDR3 DNA reads TGCGCCAGCAGCTTTGGGGGAGGCTACACCTTC.

The rearrangement links TRBV28 to TRBJ1-5; tentatively, D is TRBD1 (6 bases). CDR1 is MDHEN and CDR2 is SYDVKM in the germline V gene. Trimming shortened V by 5 bases and J by 2 bases, and 16 bases separated the two germline ends. This CDR3 comprises 16 residues. The CDR3 spells CASSPKGHSGNQPQHF. CDR3 DNA: TGTGCCAGCAGTCCAAAGGGACATTCTGGCAATCAGCCCCAGCATTTT.

CDR3 bases: TGTGCCAGCAGCTTAGATAGCGGGGGGGCGCCGACCCAGTACTTC. The encoded protein is CASSLDSGGAPTQYF. The rearrangement joins TRBV7-2 to TRBJ2-5, with 11 bases aligning to TRBD2. Looked up from germline, CDR1 is SGHTA and CDR2 is FQGNSA. The V segment lost 1 base and the J segment 7 bases; nucleotides outside the gene matches: 5. The CDR3 length is 15 residues.